These 32 T cell receptor beta chains were all obtained from the same sample, sequenced in a study of shared clonotypes between healthy human individuals. The protocol was immunoSEQ multiplex PCR, while the TCRdb copy is restricted to in-frame clones and leaves out a portion. The table has more than 2 million clones, 90% to 95% seen once; the top ten hold approximately 1.7%. Naive CD8 cells, CD45RO-negative and positively selected for CCR7, excluded terminally differentiated effector memory CD45RA+ cells. Sequenced material: naive CD8+ T cells from PBMCs. The receptors derive from a man younger than 30 in good health. Some clones in this sample may be carry-over from other donors' samples.

V is TRBV21-1 and J is TRBJ2-6; the table calls TRBD1, which could not be checked here. TRBV21-1 is designated a pseudogene. CDR3 length: 19 residues. The CDR3 DNA is TGTGCCAGCAGCAATAAGGAGGAACTCAGGGGGATCTGGGCCAACGTCCTGACTTTC. It specifies CASSNKEELRGIWANVLTF.

This clone was observed a single time. The DNA for the CDR3 is TGTGCCAGCAGCTCTACAGGGCTGGGCTATGGCTACACCTTC. The encoded protein is CASSSTGLGYGYTF. J is TRBJ1-2 and V is TRBV7-9; possibly TRBD1 for D (6 bases). This CDR3 spans 14 amino acids. V shed 4 bases and J shed 4 bases, with 13 bases lying between them. The germline gives CDR1 SEHNR, CDR2 FQNEAQ (reference sequence).

The rearrangement links TRBV7-9 to TRBJ2-7, with D uncertain. CDR1 SEHNR and CDR2 FQNEAQ come from the germline V gene (reference sequence). Trimming took 5 bases from V and 3 from J, leaving 14 bases between them. The CDR3 covers 14 residues. This CDR3 reads CASSVNSEYYEQYF. CDR3 sequence (DNA): TGTGCCAGCAGCGTGAACTCTGAATACTACGAGCAGTACTTC.

This clone showed up just a few times. The chain is built from TRBV4-2 and TRBJ1-4; no reliable D call. V was clipped by 3 bases and J by 7 bases, with 9 bases between them. Germline lookup yields CDR1 LGHNA and CDR2 YNFKEQ. The CDR3 is made up of 13 amino acids. CDR3 loop: CASSQIGGEKLFF. Here the CDR3 DNA reads TGTGCCAGCAGCCAGATCGGTGGTGAAAAACTGTTTTTT.

The rearrangement links TRBV28 to TRBJ2-7; no clear D. Germline CDR1 is MDHEN and CDR2 is SYDVKM. The CDR3 is made up of 15 amino acids. V lost 3 bases to trimming and J lost 2 bases, with 14 bases between them. The CDR3 spells CASSFRPVSPYEQYF. The CDR3 DNA follows: TGTGCCAGCAGTTTTAGGCCCGTGTCCCCCTACGAGCAGTACTTC.

The rearrangement links TRBV2 to TRBJ2-3; the D gene is possibly TRBD1 (6 bases). CDR1 is SNHLY, CDR2 FYNNEI, per germline. V was trimmed by 4 bases and J by 5 bases, leaving 22 bases between them. The CDR3 loop spans 17 amino acids. CDR3 coding DNA: TGTGCCAGCAGTGGCCAAAGTCGGGACACAGTCGGAGATACGCAGTATTTT. This translates into CASSGQSRDTVGDTQYF.

The J gene is TRBJ2-5, the V gene TRBV7-2; no definite D call. CDR3 size: 15 residues. The germline gives CDR1 SGHTA, CDR2 FQGNSA. The ends were cut back, 5 bases at V and 2 bases at J, with 15 bases in the middle. The CDR3 nucleotides read TGTGCCAGCAGCAGACCCTGGACGGAACAAGAGACCCAGTACTTC. Its protein is CASSRPWTEQETQYF.

As regards this clone: The same CDR3 arises from other DNA sequences in this sample as well. The V call is TRBV5-1, the J call TRBJ2-1; D is uncertain. The length of the CDR3 is 12 residues. Trimming took off 0 bases at V and 6 bases at J, with 4 bases between the two ends. Germline CDR1 is SGHRS and CDR2 is YFSETQ. In nucleotides, the CDR3 is TGCGCCAGCAGCTTGGGGCTCAATGAGCAGTTCTTC. This codes for CASSLGLNEQFF.

The chain employs TRBV6-6 and TRBJ2-1, with 8 bases fitting TRBD1. J gave up 7 bases and V 5 bases, and 4 bases lay outside the gene matches. CDR3 size: 13 residues. Germline values: CDR1 MNHNY, CDR2 SVGAGI (reference sequence). Written as DNA, the CDR3 is TGTGCCAGCAGTCCGGACAGGGCGAATGAGCAGTTCTTC. Its protein is CASSPDRANEQFF.

DNA of the CDR3: TGCAGCGTTGAGTCAGGGTCAGGGGGTAACGAGCAGTACTTC. It specifies CSVESGSGGNEQYF. The chain couples TRBV29-1 to TRBJ2-7, with 7 bases aligning to TRBD1. The CDR3 spans 14 residues. From germline, CDR1 is SQVTM and CDR2 ANQGSEA. J was trimmed by 5 bases and V by 3 bases; bases with no gene match: 10.

The rearrangement links TRBV28 to TRBJ1-1; no clear D gene. This CDR3 comprises 14 residues. The germline V and J ends were trimmed by 5 bases and 7 bases, with 17 bases remaining between them. Germline V gives CDR1 MDHEN, CDR2 SYDVKM. Here the CDR3 reads CASSTQDRASEAFF. In nucleotides, the CDR3 is TGTGCCAGCAGTACCCAGGACCGGGCAAGTGAAGCTTTCTTT.

The J gene is TRBJ2-1, the V gene TRBV11-3; 10 bases line up with TRBD2. The ends lost 5 bases at V and 5 bases at J; junction bases unmatched: 9. The CDR3 is made up of 16 amino acids. Germline V gene lookup returns CDR1 SGHNT and CDR2 YENEEA. The CDR3 reads CASSPLGLADNNEQFF. The DNA of the CDR3 is TGTGCCAGCAGCCCCCTTGGACTAGCGGATAACAATGAGCAGTTCTTC.

CDR3 in DNA: TGCGCCAGCAGTGAGGACAGGGACCCTGGAAACACCATATATTTT. It codes for CASSEDRDPGNTIYF. The genes are TRBV10-1 and TRBJ1-3; 7 nucleotides agree with TRBD1. The CDR3 sequence is 15 residues long. J lost 2 bases, V lost 2 bases, and 3 bases had no gene match. CDR1 is WNHNN, CDR2 SYGVQD, per germline (reference sequence).

The chain links TRBV6-5 to TRBJ1-2; tentative D call: TRBD1 (5 bases). Germline V gene sequence: CDR1 MNHEY, CDR2 SVGAGI. This CDR3 comprises 15 residues. Trimming removed 2 bases at V and 6 bases at J, with 16 bases between. This chain's CDR3 is CASSYPRGGIDGYTF. The CDR3 DNA follows: TGTGCCAGCAGTTACCCGAGGGGCGGGATTGATGGCTACACCTTC.

The V call is TRBV9, the J call TRBJ2-1; 7 bases align to TRBD2. This CDR3 contains 16 residues. Looked up from germline, CDR1 is SGDLS and CDR2 is YYNGEE. The junction had 17 bases not matched to a gene; V was cut back by 2 bases and J by 12 bases. In nucleotides, the CDR3 is TGTGCCAGCAGCGTCCTAGCGCGGAGCGGGGAGTCTTCGCAGTTCTTC. Residues: CASSVLARSGESSQFF.

Points on this clone: At one end, the junction sequence differs from germline, possibly due to a read error. The rearrangement uses TRBV7-8 and TRBJ2-7, with 8 bases aligning to TRBD1. The CDR3 contains 11 residues. CDR1 is SGHVS, CDR2 FQNEAQ, per germline. In DNA, the CDR3 is TGTGCCAGCAGCTCTTCCGGGACAGGCAGCTTC. Translating gives CASSSSGTGSF.

Note on this clone: Other nucleotide sequences from this sample produce the same CDR3. The gene calls are TRBV5-6 and TRBJ1-1; D is perhaps TRBD1 (6 bases). The CDR3 runs 14 residues. The germline gives CDR1 SGHDT, CDR2 YYEEEE. Trimming removed 0 bases at V and 1 base at J, with 7 bases between. The chain's CDR3 is CASSLETGNTEAFF. The DNA for the CDR3 is TGTGCCAGCAGCTTGGAGACAGGGAACACTGAAGCTTTCTTT. Combining the CDR3 with reference TRBV5-6 and TRBJ1-1 gives the whole variable domain DAGVTQSPTHLIKTRGQQVTLRCSPKSGHDTVSWYQQALGQGPQFIFQYYEEEERQRGNFPDRFSGHQFPNYSSELNVNALLLGDSALYLCASSLETGNTEAFFGQGTRLTVV.

To note about this clone: The same CDR3 arises from other DNA sequences in this sample as well. The chain employs TRBV5-1 and TRBJ2-7; perhaps D is TRBD1 or TRBD2 (5 bases each). The V gene lost 3 bases and the J gene lost 2 bases, with 9 bases spanning the gap. In germline, CDR1 is SGHRS, CDR2 YFSETQ. The CDR3 covers 13 residues. Here the CDR3 DNA reads TGCGCCAGCAGCTGGGACGGAACCTACGAGCAGTACTTC. This sequence encodes CASSWDGTYEQYF.

The gene calls are TRBV4-3 and TRBJ2-6; 7 nucleotides line up with TRBD1. The V gene end was trimmed by 4 bases and the J gene end by 0 bases; junction bases not matched to a gene: 15. The CDR3 consists of 20 residues. Germline V gene sequence: CDR1 LGHNA, CDR2 YSLEER. The CDR3 DNA follows: TGCGCCAGCAGCCGATCACCCGGGACAGAAGTAATCTCTGGGGCCAACGTCCTGACTTTC. This translates into CASSRSPGTEVISGANVLTF.

This sequence joins TRBV7-2 and TRBJ2-2, with D unresolved. V was clipped by 5 bases and J by 6 bases, with 19 bases between them. Per germline, CDR1 SGHTA and CDR2 FQGNSA. This CDR3 has 16 residues. The DNA for the CDR3 is TGTGCCAGCAGCGCGTCAATTTTTGGGGATGCCGGGGAGCTGTTTTTT. This gives the protein CASSASIFGDAGELFF.

This chain connects TRBV5-6 to TRBJ1-1; D uncertain. The V end lost 1 base, the J end lost 6 bases, and 13 bases lay between the germline ends. CDR3 length: 14 amino acids. In germline, CDR1 is SGHDT, CDR2 YYEEEE. CDR3 amino acids: CASSLLSPWAEAFF. CDR3 coding DNA: TGTGCCAGCAGCTTGTTGTCGCCCTGGGCTGAAGCTTTCTTT. The whole variable domain, remainder taken from reference TRBV5-6 and TRBJ1-1, is DAGVTQSPTHLIKTRGQQVTLRCSPKSGHDTVSWYQQALGQGPQFIFQYYEEEERQRGNFPDRFSGHQFPNYSSELNVNALLLGDSALYLCASSLLSPWAEAFFGQGTRLTVV.

The rearrangement links TRBV28 to TRBJ2-7; 7 nucleotides line up with TRBD2. The CDR3 runs 14 residues. Losses at the gene ends were 4 bases for V and 3 bases for J; bases not matched to a gene: 6. CDR1 MDHEN and CDR2 SYDVKM come from the germline V gene. The CDR3 DNA is TGTGCCAGCAGTTCCGCCCCGGGGGGCTACGAGCAGTACTTC. Its protein is CASSSAPGGYEQYF.

This clone was picked up one time. J is TRBJ2-1 and V is TRBV11-2; 8 nucleotides agree with TRBD2. J gave up 0 bases and V 1 base, and 11 bases lay outside the gene matches. CDR1 SGHAT and CDR2 FQNNGV come from the germline V gene. This CDR3 has 19 residues. This CDR3 is CASSLGVGRAGISYNEQFF. CDR3 bases: TGTGCCAGCAGCTTAGGGGTCGGGAGGGCCGGTATCTCCTACAATGAGCAGTTCTTC.

The rearrangement uses TRBV28 and TRBJ2-7; no clear D gene. Trimming took 7 bases from V and 2 from J, leaving 9 bases between them. The CDR3 totals 12 residues. Germline values: CDR1 MDHEN, CDR2 SYDVKM. CDR3 nucleotide sequence: TGTGCCAGCACCTCCCCCCCCTACGAGCAGTACTTC. Protein product: CASTSPPYEQYF.

The rearrangement links TRBV7-3 to TRBJ1-1; D uncertain. Germline V gene lookup returns CDR1 SGHTA and CDR2 FQGTGA. V was trimmed by 1 base and J by 3 bases, leaving 12 bases between them. This CDR3 is 15 amino acids long. CDR3 nucleotides: TGTGCCAGCAGCTTAAGCGGGAGTGAATACACTGAAGCTTTCTTT. Its translation: CASSLSGSEYTEAFF.

The V and J genes are TRBV5-5 and TRBJ1-1; 9 bases match TRBD1. V was pared by 6 bases and J by 3 bases, with 12 bases of the junction left unmatched. Germline assignment: CDR1 SGHKS and CDR2 YYEKEE (reference sequence). CDR3 length: 16 amino acids. Here the CDR3 reads CASTTGTGRRDTEAFF. CDR3 DNA sequence: TGTGCCAGCACCACCGGGACAGGGAGGCGGGACACTGAAGCTTTCTTT.

A note on this clone: Other nucleotide sequences in the sample specify the same CDR3. The chain carries TRBV2 and TRBJ2-7, with TRBD2 identical over 7 bases. This CDR3 contains 15 residues. Unmatched junction bases numbered 3, after V lost 1 base and J lost 0 bases. CDR1 and CDR2 from the germline V gene are SNHLY and FYNNEI. CDR3 sequence: CASSEGLADSYEQYF. As DNA, the CDR3 is TGTGCCAGCAGTGAAGGGCTAGCGGACTCCTACGAGCAGTACTTC.

A word on this clone: This sample includes further DNA sequences coding for the same CDR3. V is TRBV5-6 and J is TRBJ2-2; D is perhaps TRBD1 or TRBD2 (5 bases each). The V end was cut by 4 bases, the J end by 0 bases, with 10 bases between. Germline assignment: CDR1 SGHDT and CDR2 YYEEEE. The CDR3 sequence is 15 residues long. The chain's CDR3 is CASSPGTANTGELFF. DNA of the CDR3: TGTGCCAGCAGCCCTGGGACGGCGAACACCGGGGAGCTGTTTTTT.

The V call is TRBV5-5, the J call TRBJ2-3; D uncertain. This CDR3 contains 13 residues. Germline V gene data show CDR1 as SGHKS and CDR2 as YYEKEE (reference sequence). With 6 bases removed from V and 2 bases from J, the gap between germline ends came to 10 bases. CDR3 amino acids: CASTHYSTDTQYF. In DNA form, the CDR3 reads TGTGCCAGCACCCACTACTCCACAGATACGCAGTATTTT.

The V gene is TRBV18, the J gene TRBJ2-3; 7 bases are a match to TRBD2. Trimming cost V 0 bases and J 2 bases; bases outside gene matches: 8. The germline V gene has CDR1 KGHSH and CDR2 LQKENI. The CDR3 runs 17 residues. The CDR3 region is CASSPPLASGLTDTQYF. The CDR3 DNA reads TGTGCCAGCTCACCACCTCTGGCTAGCGGACTCACAGATACGCAGTATTTT.

The chain uses TRBV7-9 and TRBJ2-3; no clear D. The CDR3 is 14 amino acids. V was shortened by 4 bases and J by 2 bases, with 10 bases between the two germline ends. Germline values: CDR1 SEHNR, CDR2 FQNEAQ (reference sequence). CDR3 sequence reads: CASSSVLPTDTQYF. CDR3 in DNA: TGTGCCAGCAGCTCGGTTTTGCCCACAGATACGCAGTATTTT.

CDR3 amino acids: CASSPMGGSSYEQYF. The CDR3, as DNA: TGTGCCAGCAGCCCGATGGGGGGCAGCTCCTACGAGCAGTACTTC. This sequence joins TRBV4-2 and TRBJ2-7; either TRBD1 or TRBD2 may supply D (6 bases each). The CDR3 consists of 15 residues. V lost 4 bases, J lost 0 bases, and 13 bases lay in between. Germline loops: CDR1 LGHNA, CDR2 YNFKEQ.